The 16 T cell receptor beta chains below were found in one sample sequenced in a study of OX40 agonist ivuxolimab in advanced cancers. The table came from immunoSEQ multiplex PCR; TCRdb's copy has only in-frame clones and leaves some out. The table lists approximately 84,000 clones, about 80% of them singletons. This material consisted of CD4+ or CD8+ T cells sorted from blood, taken in a trial of the OX40 agonist ivuxolimab. All receptors come from an adult with an advanced solid tumor such as melanoma, head and neck, liver or kidney cancer.

The CDR3 bases are TGTGCCAGCTCACGCGGACAGGTGGACTACGAGCAGTACGTC. This translates into CASSRGQVDYEQYV. V gene TRBV18 combines with J gene TRBJ2-7; 7 bases agree with TRBD1. With V trimmed by 4 bases and J by 3 bases, 6 bases remained unmatched. Germline values: CDR1 KGHSH, CDR2 LQKENI. CDR3 length: 14 amino acids.

V gene TRBV2 combines with J gene TRBJ2-2, with TRBD1 identical over 9 bases. J gave up 2 bases and V 8 bases, and 3 bases lay outside the gene matches. The CDR3 totals 14 residues. Germline V lookup: CDR1 SNHLY, CDR2 FYNNEI. CDR3 loop: CASGQGRNTGELFF. The CDR3 bases are TGTGCCAGCGGACAGGGGCGTAACACCGGGGAGCTGTTTTTT.

The gene calls are TRBV30 and TRBJ1-3; 7 nucleotides align to TRBD1. The CDR3 spans 16 residues. The germline V gene encodes CDR1 GTSNPN and CDR2 SVGIG (reference sequence). The V gene end was trimmed by 2 bases and the J gene end by 1 base; junction bases not matched to a gene: 8. For the CDR3, the DNA is TGTGCCTGGAGTCTCCTGAGCAGGGGGTCTGGAAACACCATATATTTT. Its translation is CAWSLLSRGSGNTIYF.

The V call is TRBV2, the J call TRBJ2-3; tentatively, D is TRBD2 (6 bases). CDR3 length: 15 residues. V lost 8 bases and J lost 2, with 17 bases in between. Germline V gene lookup returns CDR1 SNHLY and CDR2 FYNNEI. This CDR3 reads CASSRDFSSTDTQYF. DNA for the CDR3: TGTGCCAGCTCCCGGGACTTTTCCTCCACAGATACGCAGTATTTT.

The chain combines TRBV5-1 with TRBJ2-2; tentatively, D is TRBD1 or TRBD2 (5 bases each). The length of the CDR3 is 16 residues. Germline V gene sequence: CDR1 SGHRS, CDR2 YFSETQ. V gave up 1 base and J gave up 0 bases, with 10 bases separating them. For the CDR3, the DNA is TGCGCCAGCAGCTTGCTTCCGGGGCCGAACACCGGGGAGCTGTTTTTT. This sequence encodes CASSLLPGPNTGELFF.

The V call is TRBV6-1, the J call TRBJ2-5; D remains unclear. Trimming cost V 7 bases and J 4 bases, with 10 bases left between them. The CDR3 extends over 12 amino acids. Germline values: CDR1 MNHNS, CDR2 SASEGT. The CDR3 protein is CASTRLGETQYF. The CDR3 DNA reads TGTGCCAGCACCCGACTTGGAGAGACCCAGTACTTC.

The chain couples TRBV4-2 to TRBJ1-4; 7 nucleotides align to TRBD1. The CDR3 is 18 amino acids. Germline V gene data show CDR1 as LGHNA and CDR2 as YNFKEQ. With V trimmed by 4 bases and J by 10 bases, 21 bases remained unmatched. The CDR3 nucleotides are TGTGCCAGCAGCCGATCCGGGACAGTCCTCCCCGGAGAGGGAAAACTGTTTTTT. Amino acids: CASSRSGTVLPGEGKLFF.

The chain combines TRBV18 with TRBJ2-5; 10 bases map to TRBD1. The CDR3 sequence is 13 residues long. CDR1 is KGHSH and CDR2 is LQKENI in the germline V gene. Germline trimming cut 7 bases from V and 2 bases from J; bases unmatched to any gene: 1. CDR3 amino acids: CASLGQGQETQYF. CDR3 nucleotide sequence: TGTGCCAGCTTGGGACAGGGGCAAGAGACCCAGTACTTC.

The rearrangement joins TRBV5-1 to TRBJ1-4; a possible D gene is TRBD1 (6 bases). Per the germline V gene, CDR1 is SGHRS and CDR2 is YFSETQ. Trimming took 2 bases from V and 6 from J, leaving 8 bases between them. The CDR3 is 13 residues long. CDR3 bases: TGCGCCAGCAGCTTAAGGGGGGATGAAAAACTGTTTTTT. Encoded protein: CASSLRGDEKLFF.

The rearrangement uses TRBV9 and TRBJ2-3; the D gene is possibly TRBD1 (5 bases). V gave up 2 bases and J gave up 4 bases, with 11 bases separating them. The CDR3 consists of 14 residues. Germline lookup yields CDR1 SGDLS and CDR2 YYNGEE. In nucleotides, the CDR3 is TGTGCCAGCAGCGTGCAGGGTGGCGCAGATACGCAGTATTTT. As protein: CASSVQGGADTQYF.

The CDR3: CASETGANEKLFF. As DNA, the CDR3 is TGCGCCAGCGAGACAGGGGCTAATGAAAAACTGTTTTTT. The chain carries TRBV5-1 and TRBJ1-4; 8 nucleotides match TRBD1. V lost 7 bases and J lost 3; bases outside the gene matches: 2. The length of the CDR3 is 13 residues. CDR1 is SGHRS and CDR2 is YFSETQ in the germline V gene.

The chain combines TRBV27 with TRBJ2-1, with a weak D call TRBD2 (5 bases). CDR3 size: 15 residues. V gave up 4 bases and J gave up 0 bases, with 10 bases separating them. CDR1 is MNHEY and CDR2 is SMNVEV in the germline V gene (reference sequence). The CDR3 loop is CASSYGLSSYNEQFF. The CDR3 coding sequence is TGTGCCAGCAGTTATGGACTCAGCTCCTACAATGAGCAGTTCTTC.

The chain links TRBV7-7 to TRBJ2-1; 9 bases match TRBD1. Germline CDR1 is SSHAT and CDR2 is FNYEAQ (reference sequence). The ends lost 3 bases at V and 6 bases at J; junction bases unmatched: 6. This CDR3 comprises 15 residues. In DNA, the CDR3 is TGTGCCAGCAGCTTGGGGACAGGGTCGGGCAATGAGCAGTTCTTC. Residues: CASSLGTGSGNEQFF.

The chain couples TRBV6-5 to TRBJ2-7; either TRBD1 or TRBD2 may fit D (5 bases each). The CDR3 runs 13 residues. The ends were cut back, 4 bases at V and 7 bases at J, with 14 bases in the middle. Germline V gene lookup returns CDR1 MNHEY and CDR2 SVGAGI. This CDR3 is CASSWDGGMEQYF. DNA of the CDR3: TGTGCCAGCAGTTGGGACGGCGGCATGGAGCAGTACTTC.

This chain joins TRBV7-2 and TRBJ1-4, with D possibly being TRBD1 (5 bases). This CDR3 contains 13 residues. The V end lost 5 bases, the J end lost 7 bases, and 11 bases lay between the germline ends. Germline CDR1 is SGHTA and CDR2 is FQGNSA. In nucleotides, the CDR3 is TGTGCCAGCAGCCCTCAGGGAAGTGAAAAACTGTTTTTT. It translates to CASSPQGSEKLFF.

The V call is TRBV7-9, the J call TRBJ1-4, with unresolved D. Deletions cut 5 bases from V and 7 bases from J, with 11 bases between. This CDR3 contains 13 residues. Germline V gene data show CDR1 as SEHNR and CDR2 as FQNEAQ (reference sequence). CDR3 amino acids: CASSIPRGEKLFF. The CDR3 nucleotides read TGTGCCAGCAGCATTCCCCGGGGTGAAAAACTGTTTTTT.